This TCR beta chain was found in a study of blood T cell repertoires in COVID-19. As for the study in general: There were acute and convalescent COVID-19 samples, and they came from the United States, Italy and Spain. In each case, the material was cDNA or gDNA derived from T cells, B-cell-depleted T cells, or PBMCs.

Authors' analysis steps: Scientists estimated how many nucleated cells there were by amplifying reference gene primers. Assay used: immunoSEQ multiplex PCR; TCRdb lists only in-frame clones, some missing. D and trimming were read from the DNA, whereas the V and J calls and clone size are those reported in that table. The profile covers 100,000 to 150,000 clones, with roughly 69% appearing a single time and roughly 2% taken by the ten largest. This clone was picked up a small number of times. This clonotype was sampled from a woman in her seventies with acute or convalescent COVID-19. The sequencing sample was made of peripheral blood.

The CDR3 spells CASSRQGSGNTIYF. The CDR3 DNA follows: TGTGCCAGCAGCAGACAGGGATCTGGAAACACCATATATTTT. The chain links TRBV7-2 to TRBJ1-3; 7 nucleotides line up with TRBD1. This CDR3 has 14 amino acids. Germline assignment: CDR1 SGHTA and CDR2 FQGNSA. The V segment lost 5 bases and the J segment 1 base; nucleotides outside the gene matches: 2.